This T cell receptor beta chain was observed in a study of regulatory T cells in long-lasting Graves disease. In the study overall: The study enrolled newly diagnosed Graves' patients on antithyroid drugs under 3 months. Whole-study findings and limits: Sample size was small, which may have lowered accuracy. Peripheral blood alone, not thyroid tissue, underwent study.

Researchers made TCR beta libraries by using iRepertoire HTBI primers and running Arm-PCR on CDR3 regions. TCRdb passed the multiplex PCR reads through MiXCR, listing each CDR3 protein once. The data hold a few hundred thousand distinct CDR3 sequences, with roughly a fifth observed a single time. CDR3 length: 12 amino acids. V gave up 5 bases and J gave up 5 bases, with 4 bases separating them. Germline CDR1 reads KGHSH; CDR2 reads LQKENI. On this clonotype itself: Its matching antigen is unknown.

Time point given: newly diagnosed GD, antithyroid drugs for less than 3 months. RNA extracted from PBMCs served as the sequencing template. The rearrangement uses TRBV18 and TRBJ1-6; D is unclear. This TCR came from a female donor with Graves disease. The sample in question was peripheral blood mononuclear cells (PBMCs), obtained at new diagnosis, from a patient treated with antithyroid drugs. In nucleotides, the CDR3 is TGTGCCAGCTCAACAGATAATTCACCCCTCCACTTT. This translates into CASSTDNSPLHF.